Included here is one T cell receptor (beta chain) sequence, with context. Its specificity is unknown. The sample belongs to a study of CD8 T cells in ankylosing spondylitis. Study-level results: It appeared that ankylosing spondylitis blood was characterized by a TCR beta motif of several highly homologous variants.

Using quantitative 5'-RACE with molecular barcodes, the authors made TCR beta libraries. TCRdb itself ran the 5' RACE reads through MiXCR, one entry per CDR3 protein. This table holds more than 650,000 distinct CDR3 sequences, 10% to 15% found once. Trimming at V came to 2 bases and at J to 2 bases, leaving 2 bases not matched to a gene. CDR3 length: 16 amino acids. Germline CDR1 reads SGHVS; CDR2 reads FQNEAQ. The chain links TRBV7-8 to TRBJ2-3; 12 nucleotides line up with TRBD2. This clonotype originated in a male donor with ankylosing spondylitis. Sequencing was done on a sample of blood, either unsorted or a sorted T cell fraction (not recorded which). CDR3 in amino acids: CASSLRTSGITDTQYF. CDR3 DNA sequence: TGTGCCAGCAGCTTACGGACTAGCGGGATCACAGATACGCAGTATTTT.